This TCR beta chain comes out of a study of Ad26.COV2.S vaccination and SARS-CoV-2 variants. In the study overall: Ad26.COV2.S given intramuscularly, once or twice 56 days apart.

Repertoires were generated with immunoSEQ multiplex PCR, while TCRdb's copy carries only in-frame clones and drops some. The sample contains 350,000 to 500,000 clones, less than 95% of which appear only once. Treatment given: roughly 20 received Ad26.COV2.S at low or high dose, single or two shots; 5 received placebo; per-sample allocation not given. Sampling was performed 63 days after the first vaccine or placebo injection. The receptor comes from a person between 18 and 65 years old who received the Ad26.COV2.S COVID-19 vaccine or a placebo. Material: peripheral blood, obtained in a trial of Ad26.COV2.S vaccine versus placebo.

The CDR3 DNA reads as TGTGCCAGCAGCTTCACTAACCACAATGAGCAGTTCTTC. Amino acid sequence: CASSFTNHNEQFF. This chain joins TRBV7-3 and TRBJ2-1; D is uncertain. CDR1 is SGHTA and CDR2 is FQGTGA in the germline V gene. V gave up 3 bases and J gave up 5 bases, with 8 bases separating them. The length of the CDR3 is 13 residues. The whole variable domain, filled in from reference TRBV7-3 and TRBJ2-1, reads GAGVSQTPSNKVTEKGKYVELRCDPISGHTALYWYRQSLGQGPEFLIYFQGTGAADDSGLPNDRFFAVRPEGSVSTLKIQRTERGDSAVYLCASSFTNHNEQFFGPGTRLTVL.